This entry concerns a single T cell receptor (beta chain). The data were obtained in a study of OX40 agonist ivuxolimab in advanced cancers. At the level of the study: Age averaged around 60 years (range roughly 23 to 80), and 82.7% were male.

Repertoires were generated with immunoSEQ multiplex PCR, while TCRdb's copy carries only in-frame clones and drops some. The repertoire consists of some 43,000 clones, with about 88% occurring once and the leading ten covering 3% to 4%. Source: CD4+ or CD8+ T cells sorted from blood, taken in a trial of the OX40 agonist ivuxolimab. The clonotype was recovered from an adult with an advanced solid tumor such as melanoma, head and neck, liver or kidney cancer.

The CDR3 nucleotides read TGTGCCAGCAGGAGGGAAGGAGATACGCAGTATTTT. Residues: CASRREGDTQYF. The chain is built from TRBV9 and TRBJ2-3, with TRBD2 as a possible D gene (5 bases). The CDR3 is 12 residues long. V was shortened by 5 bases and J by 5 bases, with 9 bases between the two germline ends. Per germline, CDR1 SGDLS and CDR2 YYNGEE.